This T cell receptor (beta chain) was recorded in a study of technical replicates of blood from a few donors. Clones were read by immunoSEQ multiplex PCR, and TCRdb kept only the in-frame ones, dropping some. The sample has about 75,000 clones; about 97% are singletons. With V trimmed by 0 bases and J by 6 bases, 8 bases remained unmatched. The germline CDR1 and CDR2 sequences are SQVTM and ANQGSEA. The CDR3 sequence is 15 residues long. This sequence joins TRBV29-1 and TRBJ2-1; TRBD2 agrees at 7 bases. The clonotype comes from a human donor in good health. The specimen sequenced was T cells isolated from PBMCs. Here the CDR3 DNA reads TGCAGCGTTGAAGATCTGGCGGGAGAGGGCAATGAGCAGTTCTTC. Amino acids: CSVEDLAGEGNEQFF.